These 4 T cell receptor beta chains share one sample of origin, sequenced in a study of blood T cell repertoires in COVID-19. Using immunoSEQ multiplex PCR, the repertoire was profiled, and TCRdb retains in-frame clones only, with some absent. The profile shows roughly 120,000 clones, approximately 87% of them singletons. Sequencing was performed on peripheral blood. Receptors were obtained from a woman aged 70 to 79 with acute or convalescent COVID-19.

The chain couples TRBV19 to TRBJ1-2; 7 nucleotides match TRBD1. There are 14 residues in the CDR3. CDR1 LNHDA and CDR2 SQIVND come from the germline V gene (reference sequence). Trimming took 5 bases from V and 0 from J; bases not matched to a gene: 3. In nucleotides, the CDR3 is TGTGCCAGTAGTCAGACAGGGACTAACTATGGCTACACCTTC. This translates into CASSQTGTNYGYTF.

V is TRBV2 and J is TRBJ1-1; possibly TRBD1 for D (6 bases). V lost 6 bases, J lost 11 bases, and 19 bases lay in between. Germline V gene sequence: CDR1 SNHLY, CDR2 FYNNEI. This CDR3 region has 13 residues. In DNA, the CDR3 is TGTGCCAGCAGGGTCCCAGGGGATCAGCGGGCTTTCTTT. Translation gives CASRVPGDQRAFF.

The rearrangement uses TRBV5-1 and TRBJ1-3; the D gene is possibly TRBD1 (6 bases). V was cut by 4 bases and J by 0 bases, with 8 bases left in between. Germline V gene data show CDR1 as SGHRS and CDR2 as YFSETQ. The CDR3 length is 14 residues. For the CDR3, the DNA is TGCGCCAGCAGCCGACAGGTCTCTGGAAACACCATATATTTT. This gives the protein CASSRQVSGNTIYF.

The rearrangement uses TRBV9 and TRBJ2-1, with D tentatively TRBD2 (6 bases). There are 13 residues in the CDR3. V was cut by 3 bases and J by 9 bases, with 13 bases left in between. Germline V gives CDR1 SGDLS, CDR2 YYNGEE. The CDR3 reads CASSARGFGEQFF. Written as DNA, the CDR3 is TGTGCCAGCAGCGCCCGGGGGTTTGGTGAGCAGTTCTTC.